The 21 T cell receptor beta chains given below trace back to one sample, sequenced in a study of cytomegalovirus exposure and HLA in healthy donors. PCR employed 60 Vbeta and 13 Jbeta primers. The table came from immunoSEQ multiplex PCR; TCRdb's copy has only in-frame clones and leaves some out. The sample carries about 140,000 clones, 70% to 80% recorded once. The specimen was PBMCs. These TCRs come from a woman aged 45 to 65 in good health and CMV-seronegative.

This clone turned up a few times. Sequence at one end of the junction differs from germline and may be a read error. V is TRBV7-7 and J is TRBJ2-1; D might be TRBD2 (6 bases). The CDR3 contains 13 residues. Germline-derived CDR1 and CDR2 are SSHAT and FNYEAQ (reference sequence). CDR3 coding DNA: TGTGCTAGCAGCTTAGGAGGGTCCGGTGAGCAGTTCTTC. It translates to CASSLGGSGEQFF.

The DNA for the CDR3 is TGTGCCAGCAGTGAGGACCGGGTTCTCGGGAAAGCTTTCTTT. It yields the protein CASSEDRVLGKAFF. The chain links TRBV2 to TRBJ1-1; D is unresolved. The V gene's germline CDR1 is SNHLY and CDR2 FYNNEI. The V and J ends lost 3 bases and 9 bases respectively, with 17 bases between them. This CDR3 spans 14 amino acids.

Points on this clone: This CDR3 is also generated by other DNA sequences in the sample. The rearrangement joins TRBV6-5 to TRBJ1-1; D is ambiguous. V gave up 6 bases and J gave up 1 base, with 6 bases separating them. The CDR3 length is 12 residues. From germline, CDR1 is MNHEY and CDR2 SVGAGI. Written as DNA, the CDR3 is TGTGCCAGCAGCCGACAGAACACTGAAGCTTTCTTT. As protein: CASSRQNTEAFF.

The chain uses TRBV5-4 and TRBJ1-1; the D gene is possibly TRBD1 (5 bases). From germline, CDR1 is SGHNT and CDR2 YYREEE (reference sequence). The CDR3 has 13 amino acids. The germline V and J ends were trimmed by 2 bases and 3 bases, with 8 bases remaining between them. CDR3 residues: CASSFGRDTEAFF. CDR3 bases: TGTGCCAGCAGCTTTGGCAGGGACACTGAAGCTTTCTTT. The full variable domain, with the rest looked up from reference TRBV5-4 and TRBJ1-1, is ETGVTQSPTHLIKTRGQQVTLRCSSQSGHNTVSWYQQALGQGPQFIFQYYREEENGRGNFPPRFSGLQFPNYSSELNVNALELDDSALYLCASSFGRDTEAFFGQGTRLTVV.

This rearrangement joins TRBV7-2 to TRBJ1-2; 8 positions match TRBD1. This CDR3 is 17 amino acids long. Trimming took 3 bases from V and 3 from J; bases not matched to a gene: 12. The germline V gene encodes CDR1 SGHTA and CDR2 FQGNSA. CDR3 coding DNA: TGTGCCAGCAGCTTTCCGATCAGGGGGCTTTTTGACTATGGCTACACCTTC. Amino acid sequence: CASSFPIRGLFDYGYTF.

V and J are TRBV2 and TRBJ1-4; no firm D call. The V gene's germline CDR1 is SNHLY and CDR2 FYNNEI. V was trimmed by 0 bases and J by 4 bases, leaving 12 bases between them. CDR3 length: 16 amino acids. The CDR3 region is CASSEARAAFNEKLFF. The CDR3 nucleotides are TGTGCCAGCAGTGAAGCGCGGGCAGCTTTTAATGAAAAACTGTTTTTT.

The rearrangement links TRBV7-2 to TRBJ2-7; D ambiguous. V lost 7 bases and J 4 bases, leaving 11 bases between the germline ends. The CDR3 is made up of 12 amino acids. Germline V gene sequence: CDR1 SGHTA, CDR2 FQGNSA. The CDR3 here is CASTHDGYEQYF. The DNA of the CDR3 is TGTGCCAGCACCCACGACGGGTACGAGCAGTACTTC.

This chain uses TRBV12-2 with TRBJ1-2; the table gives TRBD1 as D, unverified against the DNA. TRBV12-2 is classified as a pseudogene. The CDR3 extends over 17 amino acids. The CDR3 DNA reads as TGTGCAAGTCGCCCTAGGGACAGGACTAAAGGGTACTATGGCTACACCTTC. Translating it yields CASRPRDRTKGYYGYTF.

This sequence joins TRBV30 and TRBJ2-3; 10 bases match TRBD2. CDR1 and CDR2 from the germline V gene are GTSNPN and SVGIG (reference sequence). After removal of 3 bases from V and 1 base from J, the junction contained 1 base not matched to a gene. The CDR3 sequence is 14 residues long. The CDR3 here is CAWSGTSGTDTQYF. The CDR3 DNA reads TGTGCCTGGAGCGGGACTAGCGGCACAGATACGCAGTATTTT.

V gene TRBV10-2 combines with J gene TRBJ1-5, with no clear D. CDR3 length: 14 amino acids. Trimming stripped 6 bases from V and 0 bases from J, with 9 bases between. Per the germline V gene, CDR1 is WSHSY and CDR2 is SAAADI. In DNA form, the CDR3 reads TGCGCCAGCAGCGGTGATAATAGCAATCAGCCCCAGCATTTT. Encoded protein: CASSGDNSNQPQHF.

V and J are TRBV28 and TRBJ1-1, with D tentatively TRBD1 (6 bases). The length of the CDR3 is 13 residues. The germline V gene encodes CDR1 MDHEN and CDR2 SYDVKM. V shed 6 bases and J shed 5 bases, with 13 bases lying between them. CDR3 nucleotides: TGTGCCAGCAGCCGGACAGAGGGTACTGAAGCTTTCTTT. Translation: CASSRTEGTEAFF.

The V and J genes are TRBV19 and TRBJ2-4; 7 nucleotides agree with TRBD1. Germline V gene lookup returns CDR1 LNHDA and CDR2 SQIVND (reference sequence). J was trimmed by 11 bases and V by 6 bases; bases with no gene match: 4. The CDR3 extends over 11 amino acids. CDR3: CASRTGTLQYF. In nucleotides, the CDR3 is TGTGCCAGTAGGACAGGGACCCTTCAGTACTTC.

The count of this clone is one. V gene TRBV27 combines with J gene TRBJ2-1, with 8 bases identical to TRBD2. V shed 8 bases and J 2 bases; nucleotides not matched to a gene: 8. The CDR3 sequence is 15 residues long. The germline V gene has CDR1 MNHEY and CDR2 SMNVEV (reference sequence). CDR3 DNA: TGTGCCAGCCGAATCCGGGGGGGAACCTACAATGAGCAGTTCTTC. Translated: CASRIRGGTYNEQFF.

This clone was seen once. The V and J genes are TRBV10-3 and TRBJ1-6, with 7 bases aligning to TRBD1. CDR1 is ENHRY, CDR2 SYGVKD, per germline. The V segment lost 6 bases and the J segment 5 bases; nucleotides outside the gene matches: 4. The CDR3 sequence is 14 residues long. The CDR3 spells CAIRSGQNNSPLHF. CDR3 nucleotides: TGTGCCATCAGATCGGGACAGAATAATTCACCCCTCCACTTT.

The V and J genes are TRBV12-5 and TRBJ1-1; D not resolved. Germline-derived CDR1 and CDR2 are LGHNT and FRNRAP. This CDR3 spans 16 amino acids. V was shortened by 2 bases and J by 0 bases, with 13 bases between the two germline ends. CDR3 sequence reads: CASGLPSRGLNTEAFF. In nucleotides, the CDR3 is TGTGCTAGTGGTTTGCCCTCCCGGGGATTGAACACTGAAGCTTTCTTT. The full variable domain, in which reference TRBV12-5 and TRBJ1-1 provide the parts outside the CDR3, is DARVTQTPRHKVTEMGQEVTMRCQPILGHNTVFWYRQTMMQGLELLAYFRNRAPLDDSGMPKDRFSAEMPDATLATLKIQPSEPRDSAVYFCASGLPSRGLNTEAFFGQGTRLTVV.

V is TRBV11-2 and J is TRBJ1-1; D unresolved. The CDR3 loop spans 11 amino acids. Germline loops: CDR1 SGHAT, CDR2 FQNNGV. With 4 bases removed from V and 3 bases from J, the gap between germline ends came to 3 bases. The CDR3 DNA reads as TGTGCCAGCAGCTCAGACACTGAAGCTTTCTTT. Translating it yields CASSSDTEAFF.

The V gene is TRBV28, the J gene TRBJ2-1; 12 nucleotides line up with TRBD2. Germline values: CDR1 MDHEN, CDR2 SYDVKM. The ends lost 3 bases at V and 7 bases at J; junction bases unmatched: 7. This CDR3 is 16 amino acids long. Here the CDR3 reads CASSFPLAGGRNEQFF. The CDR3 coding sequence is TGTGCCAGCAGTTTCCCGCTAGCGGGGGGGAGGAATGAGCAGTTCTTC.

This clone was found once. The rearrangement joins TRBV6-1 to TRBJ1-4, with TRBD1 matching over 9 bases. V gave up 7 bases and J gave up 0 bases; unmatched junction bases: 3. From germline, CDR1 is MNHNS and CDR2 SASEGT. This CDR3 has 15 residues. The CDR3, as DNA: TGTGCCAGCATTTGGACAGGGGCAACTAATGAAAAACTGTTTTTT. Its protein is CASIWTGATNEKLFF.

Written as DNA, the CDR3 is TGCGCCAGCAGCACCACGGAAGGGCAGCTCGGGGACTATGGCTACACCTTC. Its translation is CASSTTEGQLGDYGYTF. The chain uses TRBV4-3 and TRBJ1-2, with unresolved D. The CDR3 is 17 amino acids. V lost 5 bases to trimming and J lost 3 bases, with 22 bases between them. Germline CDR1 and CDR2: LGHNA and YSLEER.

The chain carries TRBV13 and TRBJ2-1; tentatively, D is TRBD2 (6 bases). V lost 5 bases and J lost 0, with 11 bases in between. The germline gives CDR1 PRHDT, CDR2 FYEKMQ (reference sequence). The length of the CDR3 is 15 residues. CDR3 residues: CASSHRGTSYNEQFF. In DNA, the CDR3 is TGTGCCAGCAGCCATCGCGGGACCTCCTACAATGAGCAGTTCTTC.

Concerning this clone: Other nucleotide sequences from this sample produce the same CDR3. This rearrangement joins TRBV30 to TRBJ2-6, with D possibly being TRBD1 (6 bases). The CDR3 is 14 amino acids. Trimming pared 4 bases from V and 0 bases from J, leaving 7 bases between. Germline-derived CDR1 and CDR2 are GTSNPN and SVGIG (reference sequence). CDR3 region: CAWIGGSGANVLTF. CDR3 nucleotide sequence: TGTGCCTGGATAGGGGGCTCTGGGGCCAACGTCCTGACTTTC.